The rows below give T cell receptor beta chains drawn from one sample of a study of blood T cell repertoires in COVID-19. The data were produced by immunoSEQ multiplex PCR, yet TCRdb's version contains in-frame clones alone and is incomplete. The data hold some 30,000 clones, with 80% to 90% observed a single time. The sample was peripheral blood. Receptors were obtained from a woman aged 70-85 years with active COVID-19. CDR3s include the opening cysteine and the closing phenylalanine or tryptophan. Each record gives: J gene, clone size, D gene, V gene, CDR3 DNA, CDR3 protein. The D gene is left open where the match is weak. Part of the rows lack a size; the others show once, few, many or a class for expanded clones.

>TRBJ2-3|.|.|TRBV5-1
TGCGCCAGCAGCTTGGATGCGACAGGTAGCACAGATACGCAGTATTTT
CASSLDATGSTDTQYF
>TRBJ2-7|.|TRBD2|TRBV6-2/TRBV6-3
TGTGCCAGCAGTTACTCGAGAGGACTAGCTTCCGAGCAGTACTTC
CASSYSRGLASEQYF
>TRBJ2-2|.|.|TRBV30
TGTGCCTGGAGTGTAAGAGGAGGCTCCGGGGAGCTGTTTTTT
CAWSVRGGSGELFF
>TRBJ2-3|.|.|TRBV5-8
TGTGCCAGCAGCTTGCTGGGGCCAGGGATAGCAGATACGCAGTATTTT
CASSLLGPGIADTQYF
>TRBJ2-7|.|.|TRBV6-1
TGTGCCAGCAGTGAACGAGGGCTGCTGGACGAGCAGTACTTC
CASSERGLLDEQYF
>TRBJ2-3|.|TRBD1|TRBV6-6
TGTGCCAGCAAGGGACAGAGCACAGATACGCAGTATTTT
CASKGQSTDTQYF
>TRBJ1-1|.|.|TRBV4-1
TGCGCCAGCAGCCAAGACCCCAGCAGGGCCAACACTGAAGCTTTCTTT
CASSQDPSRANTEAFF
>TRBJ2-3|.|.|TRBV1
TGCACCAGCAGCCAGAGACGGGGGGGCCCCGATACGCAGTATTTT
CTSSQRRGGPDTQYF
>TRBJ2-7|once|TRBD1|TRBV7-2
TGTGCCAGCAGCAAAGACAGGGGGAACTCCTACGAGCAGTACTTC
CASSKDRGNSYEQYF
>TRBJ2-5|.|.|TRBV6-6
TGTGCCAGCAGTCGATTACAGGACCTCCAAGAGACCCAGTACTTC
CASSRLQDLQETQYF
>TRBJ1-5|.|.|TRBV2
TGTGCCAGCAGTGATGGGGCCGGGAGGCAGCCCCAGCATTTT
CASSDGAGRQPQHF
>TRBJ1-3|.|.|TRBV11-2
TGTGCCAGCAGCAGACAGACCTCTGGAAACACCATATATTTT
CASSRQTSGNTIYF
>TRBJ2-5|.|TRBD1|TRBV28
TGTGCCAGCAGCCTTTACGGGACAGGGGAGACCCAGTACTTC
CASSLYGTGETQYF
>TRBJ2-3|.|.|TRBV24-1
TGTGCCACCAGTGAGTCTAGCGCAGATACGCAGTATTTT
CATSESSADTQYF
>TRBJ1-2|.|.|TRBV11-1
TGTGCCAGCAGCCCCCGCGGGGGCCTTAACTATGGCTACACCTTC
CASSPRGGLNYGYTF
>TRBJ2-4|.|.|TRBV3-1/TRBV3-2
TGTGCCAGCAGCCGCCCCCCCGGCATTCAGTACTTC
CASSRPPGIQYF
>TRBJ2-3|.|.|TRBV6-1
TGTGCCAGCAGTGACCAGGGTCCCGATACGCAGTATTTT
CASSDQGPDTQYF
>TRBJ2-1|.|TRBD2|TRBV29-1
TGCAGCGTTGCTAGACTAGCGGGGAGCAATGAGCAGTTCTTC
CSVARLAGSNEQFF
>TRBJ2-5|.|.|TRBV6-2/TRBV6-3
TGTGCCAGCAGTTACAGCGGACAGCGGGAGACCCAGTACTTC
CASSYSGQRETQYF
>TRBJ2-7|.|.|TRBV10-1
TGCGCCAGCAGTGAGTCACAGGGCAGCGAGCAGTACTTC
CASSESQGSEQYF
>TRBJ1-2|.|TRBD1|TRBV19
TGTGCCAGTAGTATAGGACGGACAGGGGATGGTGGCTACACCTTC
CASSIGRTGDGGYTF
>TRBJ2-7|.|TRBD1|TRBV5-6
TGTGCCAGCAGCTCTTCCGGGACAGGGACAAGAGAGCAGTACTTC
CASSSSGTGTREQYF
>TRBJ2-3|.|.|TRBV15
TGTGCCACCAGCAGAGATTCGGCTCGGAGGGTCACGCAGTATTTT
CATSRDSARRVTQYF
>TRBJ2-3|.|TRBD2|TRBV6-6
TGTGCCAGCAGCCGACTAGCGTCCGGAACAGATACGCAGTATTTT
CASSRLASGTDTQYF
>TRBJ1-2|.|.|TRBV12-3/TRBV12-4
TGTGCCAGCAAGGGAGGGACGAATGGCTACACCTTC
CASKGGTNGYTF
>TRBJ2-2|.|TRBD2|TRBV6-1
TGTGCCAGCAGGGAAGGACTAGCGGGGGGGCATACCGGGGAGCTGTTTTTT
CASREGLAGGHTGELFF
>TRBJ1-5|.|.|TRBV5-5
TGTGCCAGCAGCTTGAACGGACTAGCCAATCAGCCCCAGCATTTT
CASSLNGLANQPQHF
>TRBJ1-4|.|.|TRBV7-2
TGTGCCAGCAGCTTAAGTTTCCAGGAAAAACTGTTTTTT
CASSLSFQEKLFF
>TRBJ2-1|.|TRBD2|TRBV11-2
TGTGCCAGCAGCTTTAGCGGGGGGGCTCAAAATGAGCAGTTCTTC
CASSFSGGAQNEQFF
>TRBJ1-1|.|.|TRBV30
TGTGCCTGGACCTACCAGGGAGGGACTGAAGCTTTCTTT
CAWTYQGGTEAFF